One sample yielded the 21 T cell receptor beta chains listed below, sequenced in a study of post-analysis software for immune sequencing data. Study-level points and caveats: TRBV5-6, TRBV5-1 and TRBV20-1 were among roughly five TRBV segments more frequent in patients than controls.

Presence of unique molecular identifiers characterized the TCR beta cDNA libraries. TCRdb processed the PCR reads anew with MiXCR; each CDR3 protein has one entry. The data contain fewer than 850,000 distinct CDR3 sequences, roughly 27% of them singletons. These receptors lack a known antigen. The sequencing sample was made of blood. The receptors stem from a girl aged 5-17 years with multiple sclerosis.

The gene calls are TRBV3-1 and TRBJ2-1; 11 bases are a match to TRBD1. This CDR3 comprises 15 residues. Unmatched junction bases numbered 12, after V lost 8 bases and J lost 9 bases. Germline V lookup: CDR1 LGHDT, CDR2 YNNKEL (reference sequence). The CDR3 nucleotides read TGTGCCAGCTCCATCGCAGGGACAGGGGGAGGTGAGCAGTTCTTC. Translation gives CASSIAGTGGGEQFF.

This chain links TRBV7-9 with TRBJ2-3; D gene unclear. Germline CDR1 and CDR2: SEHNR and FQNEAQ (reference sequence). The CDR3 runs 10 residues. V dropped 9 bases and J dropped 6 bases, with 7 bases sitting between them. CDR3 sequence: CASRLDTQYF. The CDR3 nucleotides are TGTGCCAGTCGTCTGGATACGCAGTATTTT.

This clonotype showed up just a few times. This chain links TRBV10-3 with TRBJ1-2; possible D gene TRBD1, 6 bases. V was pared by 2 bases and J by 2 bases, with 6 bases between. Germline CDR1 ENHRY, CDR2 SYGVKD. The CDR3 is 13 residues long. The CDR3: CAISETGNYGYTF. CDR3 bases: TGTGCCATCAGTGAGACAGGGAACTATGGCTACACCTTC.

This clonotype was detected only a few times. The rearrangement uses TRBV4-1 and TRBJ2-5; 8 bases fit TRBD1. V trimming: 1 base; J trimming: 1 base; junction bases outside the gene matches: 5. The CDR3 is made up of 16 amino acids. Germline CDR1 reads MGHRA; CDR2 reads YSYEKL. The DNA for the CDR3 is TGCGCCAGCAGCCAAGTTTCCGGGACAGGCCAAGAGACCCAGTACTTC. Translation gives CASSQVSGTGQETQYF.

CDR3 bases: TGCAGCGTTGGGGACGGTAATGAAAAACTGTTTTTT. It specifies CSVGDGNEKLFF. The chain recombines TRBV29-1 with TRBJ1-4, with TRBD1 as a possible D gene (5 bases). The germline CDR1 and CDR2 sequences are SQVTM and ANQGSEA. This CDR3 contains 12 residues. V dropped 4 bases and J dropped 4 bases, with 7 bases sitting between them.

V and J are TRBV5-1 and TRBJ2-5; 7 nucleotides match TRBD1. The ends lost 0 bases at V and 11 bases at J; junction bases unmatched: 10. The germline V gene encodes CDR1 SGHRS and CDR2 YFSETQ. The CDR3 covers 14 residues. CDR3 nucleotides: TGCGCCAGCAGCTTGGGACAGGGTGTCTGGGAGCAGTACTTC. Protein sequence: CASSLGQGVWEQYF.

This clonotype was detected many times. This chain connects TRBV29-1 to TRBJ2-7; possibly TRBD1 for D (6 bases). Germline CDR1 is SQVTM and CDR2 is ANQGSEA. This CDR3 spans 11 amino acids. V was pared by 6 bases and J by 3 bases, with 9 bases between. The CDR3 is CSVRTDYEQYF. CDR3 nucleotide sequence: TGCAGCGTGCGGACAGACTACGAGCAGTACTTC.

Regarding this clonotype: This may arise from a read error, as a much more abundant clone is one base away. The chain carries TRBV20-1 and TRBJ2-1; tentative D call: TRBD1 (5 bases). Germline CDR1 DFQATT, CDR2 SNEGSKA (reference sequence). The CDR3 totals 11 residues. CDR3 DNA: TGCAGGGCACGACAGTACAATGAGCAGTTCTTC. Protein sequence: CRARQYNEQFF.

V is TRBV7-9 and J is TRBJ2-3, with 8 bases that match TRBD2. Germline CDR1 SEHNR, CDR2 FQNEAQ (reference sequence). The J segment lost 0 bases and the V segment lost 8 bases, leaving 10 bases of the junction unmatched. CDR3 length: 16 residues. This CDR3 reads CASLPRGGPSTDTQYF. The CDR3 DNA reads TGTGCCAGCCTCCCCCGGGGGGGCCCTAGCACAGATACGCAGTATTTT.

Concerning this clonotype itself: Given a much more abundant clone one base away, this may be a read error. This chain joins TRBV4-3 and TRBJ2-1, with 7 nucleotides matching TRBD2. Per the germline V gene, CDR1 is LGHNA and CDR2 is YSLEER. J lost 7 bases, V lost 4 bases, and 7 bases had no gene match. The CDR3 length is 14 residues. CDR3 bases: TGCGCCAGCAGCCCTGCCGCGCGGGGGAATGAGCAGTTCTTC. This codes for CASSPAARGNEQFF.

This clonotype was detected ten times or more. The V and J genes are TRBV9 and TRBJ2-1; D ambiguous. Germline V gene sequence: CDR1 SGDLS, CDR2 YYNGEE. Trimming shortened V by 3 bases and J by 9 bases, and 10 bases separated the two germline ends. The CDR3 runs 12 residues. CDR3: CASSAKTAEQFF. The CDR3 bases are TGTGCCAGCAGCGCTAAGACTGCTGAGCAGTTCTTC.

The chain links TRBV29-1 to TRBJ2-3; 10 positions agree with TRBD2. CDR1 and CDR2 from the germline V gene are SQVTM and ANQGSEA. The CDR3 contains 16 residues. The junction had 6 bases not matched to a gene; V was cut back by 2 bases and J by 1 base. CDR3 region: CSVEPGLAGGTDTQYF. The CDR3 DNA is TGCAGCGTTGAACCCGGTCTAGCGGGGGGCACAGATACGCAGTATTTT.

The V call is TRBV5-1, the J call TRBJ2-7, with 9 bases that match TRBD1. The CDR3 length is 14 residues. J lost 5 bases, V lost 0 bases, and 3 bases had no gene match. Germline assignment: CDR1 SGHRS and CDR2 YFSETQ. For the CDR3, the DNA is TGCGCCAGCAGCTTGGGGGACAGGGACCACGAGCAGTACTTC. Its translation: CASSLGDRDHEQYF.

Ten or more counts support this clonotype. The chain couples TRBV7-2 to TRBJ2-5, with D possibly being TRBD2 (5 bases). The J call may be incorrect, as the DNA end agrees better with TRBJ2-7. The CDR3 covers 14 residues. CDR1 SGHTA and CDR2 FQGNSA come from the germline V gene. The CDR3 DNA is TGTGCCAGCAGCTTAGGCCGGGCGGGCTCCGAGCAGTACTTC. Amino acids: CASSLGRAGSEQYF.

J is TRBJ2-4 and V is TRBV12-3 or TRBV12-4; the match to TRBD1 covers 8 bases. V lost 6 bases to trimming and J lost 13 bases; unmatched junction nucleotides: 8. This CDR3 is built from 12 residues. CDR3 protein: CASSQDRVVQYF. The CDR3 DNA is TGTGCCAGCAGCCAGGACAGGGTGGTGCAGTACTTC.

The table lists this clonotype with many counts. The genes are TRBV6-1 and TRBJ2-5; possibly TRBD2 for D (5 bases). The CDR3 spans 14 residues. The V gene's germline CDR1 is MNHNS and CDR2 SASEGT. The V end was cut by 6 bases, the J end by 2 bases, with 13 bases between. This chain's CDR3 is CASRGMDWQETQYF. In DNA form, the CDR3 reads TGTGCCAGCAGGGGAATGGACTGGCAAGAGACCCAGTACTTC.

This clonotype was seen a few times. CDR3 in amino acids: CASSQDWRGGNTIYF. CDR3 coding DNA: TGCGCCAGCAGCCAAGATTGGCGGGGGGGAAACACCATATATTTT. This chain connects TRBV4-1 to TRBJ1-3; D possibly corresponds to TRBD1 (5 bases). From germline, CDR1 is MGHRA and CDR2 YSYEKL. The CDR3 has 15 residues. Trimming shortened V by 0 bases and J by 4 bases, and 10 bases separated the two germline ends.

V usage is TRBV3-1 and J usage is TRBJ2-3; 7 positions match TRBD1. V lost 4 bases to trimming and J lost 5 bases; unmatched junction nucleotides: 9. The CDR3 has 15 residues. Germline loops: CDR1 LGHDT, CDR2 YNNKEL (reference sequence). CDR3 amino acids: CASSPPRQGRDTQYF. The CDR3 nucleotides are TGTGCCAGCAGCCCTCCGAGACAGGGAAGAGATACGCAGTATTTT.

This chain joins TRBV7-8 and TRBJ2-1, with TRBD1 identical over 9 bases. There are 22 residues in the CDR3. V shed 1 base, J shed 3 bases, and the junction held 22 bases outside the gene matches. Germline CDR1 reads SGHVS; CDR2 reads FQNEAQ. The CDR3 here is CASSLVPSGTGNPRQNYNEQFF. DNA of the CDR3: TGTGCCAGCAGCTTAGTACCTTCAGGGACAGGGAATCCCAGGCAAAACTACAATGAGCAGTTCTTC.

As concerns this clonotype: A junction boundary mismatches the germline segment, possibly from a read error. The V and J genes are TRBV6-5 and TRBJ2-7, with 10 bases fitting TRBD1. This CDR3 has 13 residues. Per the germline V gene, CDR1 is MNHEY and CDR2 is SVGAGI. In DNA form, the CDR3 reads TGTGCCAGCAGTTTGGGACAGGGGTACGAGCAGGACTTC. As protein: CASSLGQGYEQDF.

This rearrangement joins TRBV20-1 to TRBJ2-1; the D is unclear. CDR3 length: 14 residues. CDR1 is DFQATT, CDR2 SNEGSKA, per germline (reference sequence). Trimming stripped 6 bases from V and 8 bases from J, with 20 bases between. The CDR3 protein is CSAARTQSPDEQFF. CDR3 DNA sequence: TGCAGTGCGGCCAGAACCCAGTCGCCAGATGAGCAGTTCTTC.